This TCR beta chain stems from a study of blood T cell repertoires in COVID-19. Overall study context: PBMCs, B-cell-depleted T cells, or T cells were the source of the cDNA or gDNA that made up the material.

Method: immunoSEQ multiplex PCR; TCRdb's copy keeps in-frame clones and lacks some. This table has 350,000 to 400,000 clones, almost 90% appearing once. Germline CDR1 is MDHEN and CDR2 is SYDVKM. CDR3 size: 14 residues. V dropped 6 bases and J dropped 7 bases, with 13 bases sitting between them. The source material was peripheral blood. V gene TRBV28 combines with J gene TRBJ1-6; no clear D. The TCR sequence derives from a man aged 18 to 29 with active or convalescent COVID-19. Here the CDR3 DNA reads TGTGCCAGCAGGCGAGGGTGGGGAAATTCACCCCTCCACTTT. Translated: CASRRGWGNSPLHF.